In this sample, the clone carrying this TCR beta chain turned up a few times. The target antigen is unknown. These data come from a study of a mutant IDH1 vaccine in newly diagnosed glioma. In the study overall: Vaccinations were initiated 4-6 weeks following radiotherapy alone, or were given together with temozolomide cycles. Prior therapy was radiotherapy, temozolomide, or both; most received both.

Noted time point: week 5, during vaccination. Each dose delivered 300 ug of mutant IDH1 20-mer peptide subcutaneously with imiquimod. New IDH1-mutant, ATRX-lost WHO grade 3 or 4 astrocytomas occurred in donors. The length of the CDR3 is 15 residues. Per germline, CDR1 SGHRS and CDR2 YFSETQ. Trimming took 0 bases from V and 1 from J, leaving 9 bases between them. Produced via immunoSEQ multiplex PCR; TCRdb's table is partial and in-frame only. Of 30,000 to 35,000 clones in the sample, 45% to 70% are singletons; the top ten hold approximately 10%. The sequencing here drew on PBMCs, taken from a glioma patient whose treatment included an IDH1 peptide vaccine. The sequence was collected from a woman aged 18 to 35 with glioma. V is TRBV5-1 and J is TRBJ2-3; D call uncertain. The CDR3 sequence is CASSLEGQGTDTQYF. CDR3 DNA: TGCGCCAGCAGCTTGGAAGGCCAGGGCACAGATACGCAGTATTTT.